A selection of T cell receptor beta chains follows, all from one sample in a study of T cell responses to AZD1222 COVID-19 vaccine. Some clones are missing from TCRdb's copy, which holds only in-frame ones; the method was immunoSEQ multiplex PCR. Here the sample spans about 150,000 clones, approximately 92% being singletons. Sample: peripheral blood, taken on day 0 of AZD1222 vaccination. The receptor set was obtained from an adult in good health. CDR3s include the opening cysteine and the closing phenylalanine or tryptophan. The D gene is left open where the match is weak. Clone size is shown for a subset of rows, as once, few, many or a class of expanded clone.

CDR3: CASSLNGRLDGYGYTF; size: -; V: TRBV7-3; J: TRBJ1-2; D: -
CDR3: CASSSTPVGNGYTF; size: -; V: TRBV18; J: TRBJ1-2; D: -
CDR3: CASSTQGANTEAFF; size: -; V: TRBV18; J: TRBJ1-1; D: TRBD1
CDR3: CASSTLLGGELFF; size: -; V: TRBV6-5; J: TRBJ2-2; D: -
CDR3: CSASRNRPNSPLHF; size: few; V: TRBV20-1; J: TRBJ1-6; D: -
CDR3: CASSQGSGYGYTF; size: once; V: TRBV3-1/TRBV3-2; J: TRBJ1-2; D: -
CDR3: CASRRTGAGGYTF; size: -; V: TRBV12-3/TRBV12-4; J: TRBJ1-2; D: TRBD1
CDR3: CASSFGPISGNTIYF; size: -; V: TRBV7-6; J: TRBJ1-3; D: -
CDR3: CASSVGTSRRNEQFF; size: -; V: TRBV7-9; J: TRBJ2-1; D: TRBD2
CDR3: CASKRDRGNSPLHF; size: -; V: TRBV6-5; J: TRBJ1-6; D: TRBD1
CDR3: CASSLSGSDYEQYF; size: -; V: TRBV11-2; J: TRBJ2-7; D: -
CDR3: CASSPRGHRGTAGGYTF; size: -; V: TRBV7-2; J: TRBJ1-2; D: TRBD1
CDR3: CASRDSGTGMNTEAFF; size: -; V: TRBV2; J: TRBJ1-1; D: TRBD1
CDR3: CASSPDRGASAFF; size: once; V: TRBV18; J: TRBJ1-1; D: TRBD1
CDR3: CASSLGGYNEQFF; size: -; V: TRBV5-6; J: TRBJ2-1; D: -
CDR3: CASSLGRRGYNEQFF; size: -; V: TRBV7-3; J: TRBJ2-1; D: -
CDR3: CASSIDPGRGNNEQFF; size: -; V: TRBV19; J: TRBJ2-1; D: -
CDR3: CASSPSTYSPLHF; size: once; V: TRBV12-3/TRBV12-4; J: TRBJ1-6; D: -
CDR3: CSVHQGWGAEAFF; size: -; V: TRBV29-1; J: TRBJ1-1; D: -
CDR3: CASSLQGARRDSPLHF; size: -; V: TRBV5-1; J: TRBJ1-6; D: -
CDR3: CASSPPVRTDTQYF; size: -; V: TRBV28; J: TRBJ2-3; D: -
CDR3: CSVRTSGRTTYEQYF; size: once; V: TRBV29-1; J: TRBJ2-7; D: TRBD2
CDR3: CASRGGSYNEQFF; size: -; V: TRBV7-8; J: TRBJ2-1; D: -
CDR3: CASSHGAGDYGYTF; size: -; V: TRBV4-1; J: TRBJ1-2; D: -
CDR3: CASSSPGNTIYF; size: -; V: TRBV5-1; J: TRBJ1-3; D: -
CDR3: CSASGQGNGYTF; size: -; V: TRBV20-1; J: TRBJ1-2; D: -
CDR3: CASSVDINYGYTF; size: -; V: TRBV2; J: TRBJ1-2; D: -
CDR3: CASSLVQGRTEAFF; size: few; V: TRBV11-2; J: TRBJ1-1; D: -
CDR3: CASSIYGTGGIYEQYF; size: -; V: TRBV19; J: TRBJ2-7; D: TRBD1